Listed below are T cell receptor beta chains from one sample, sequenced in a study of CD8+CD57+ T cells in acquired aplastic anemia. In TCRdb, the reads were re-called with MiXCR into one record per CDR3 protein. This table has hundreds of thousands of distinct CDR3 sequences, around 60% appearing once. Sequencing used sorted CD4+, CD8+, or CD8+CD57+ T cells (not recorded which) from PBMCs. These receptors all come from a human donor with severe aplastic anemia or a healthy control (not recorded which). Both conserved end residues are part of each CDR3. D genes are given only for firm matches. A clone size is listed for some rows: how often the clone was seen (once, few, many), or a class if it is expanded.

j_call | d_call | v_call | clone_size | cdr3_nt | cdr3_aa
TRBJ1-5 | . | TRBV5-1 | . | TGCGCCAGCAGCTTGGCCCCCCGGGGCAGGGACCTCGCCTACGAGCATTTT | CASSLAPRGRDLAYEHF
TRBJ2-3 | . | TRBV11-2 | many | TGTGCCAGCAGCCCCGGAGGGATGGAGCGCACAGATACGCAGTATTTT | CASSPGGMERTDTQYF
TRBJ2-1 | . | TRBV10-2 | . | TGTGCCAGCAGCGTACAGAACAATGAGCAGTTCTTC | CASSVQNNEQFF
TRBJ1-6 | . | TRBV5-8 | many | TGTGCCAGCAGGCCCTCGGGACTGACGCCCTCACCCCTCCACTTT | CASRPSGLTPSPLHF
TRBJ1-1 | . | TRBV7-3 | many | TGTGCCAGCAGCTTAGAAGGTATCGGGAGCACTGAAGCTTTCTTT | CASSLEGIGSTEAFF
TRBJ1-3 | TRBD1 | TRBV5-6 | many | TGTGCCAGCACCAGACAGGGATTCGCTGGAAACACCATATATTTT | CASTRQGFAGNTIYF
TRBJ1-6 | TRBD1 | TRBV2 | . | TGTGCCAGCAGCAATGGACAGGGAAATTCACCCCTCCACTTT | CASSNGQGNSPLHF
TRBJ1-1 | . | TRBV12-3/TRBV12-4 | . | TGTGCCAGCAGTCTCGGGGGGGGAGATAATGAAGCTTTCTTT | CASSLGGGDNEAFF
TRBJ2-1 | TRBD2 | TRBV15 | many | TGTGCCACCAGCAGAGAGGCACTAGCGGGGGCCTACAATGAGCAGTTCTTC | CATSREALAGAYNEQFF
TRBJ1-6 | . | TRBV6-2/TRBV6-3 | many | TGTGCCAGCAGTTACTCTGGCAGAGATTCACCCCTCCACTTT | CASSYSGRDSPLHF
TRBJ1-6 | . | TRBV9 | . | TGTGCCAGCAGCGTAGAGTCCTGGGGTTCACCCCTCCACTTT | CASSVESWGSPLHF
TRBJ2-7 | . | TRBV3-2 | many | TGTGCCAGCAGCCCGGGACGGACCTCCTACGAGCAGTACTTC | CASSPGRTSYEQYF
TRBJ1-5 | . | TRBV2 | . | TGTGCCAGCACACACCTTAGCCCCAATCAGCCCCAGCATTTT | CASTHLSPNQPQHF
TRBJ1-4 | . | TRBV2 | many | TGTGCCAGCAGTGAGGGGAAGAGAACGGCCCCTAATGAAAAACTGTTTTTT | CASSEGKRTAPNEKLFF
TRBJ2-5 | . | TRBV12-3/TRBV12-4 | many | TGTGCCAGCAGTTTAGCGCGAGTGGGGGGTAGGGAGACCCAGTACTTC | CASSLARVGGRETQYF
TRBJ1-2 | TRBD1 | TRBV6-2/TRBV6-3 | many | TGTGCCAGCGGTGACAGGGGCAATACCCTCACCTTC | CASGDRGNTLTF
TRBJ1-1 | . | TRBV19 | once | TGTGCCAGTAAAGTTGGCACTGAAGCTTTCTTT | CASKVGTEAFF
TRBJ1-1 | . | TRBV3-1 | many | TGTGCCAGCAGCCAAGACCCGGGTACTGAAGCTTTCTTT | CASSQDPGTEAFF
TRBJ2-2 | . | TRBV7-7 | . | TGTGCCAGCAGCTTAGGTGGCATCACCGGGGAGCTGTTTTTT | CASSLGGITGELFF
TRBJ1-2 | TRBD1 | TRBV7-2 | few | TGTGCCAGCAGCGCGACAGGGGGTGGATATGGCTACACCTTC | CASSATGGGYGYTF
TRBJ2-2 | TRBD2 | TRBV6-5 | . | TGTGCCAGCAGTTATTTAGCGGGGGGGATACGAGGCACCGGGGAGCTGTTTTTT | CASSYLAGGIRGTGELFF
TRBJ1-1 | . | TRBV7-9 | many | TGTGCCAGCAGCTTAAATGTGAACACTGAAGCTTTCTTT | CASSLNVNTEAFF
TRBJ1-2 | . | TRBV28 | . | TGTGCCAGCAGTGAGGGCCCAGCTAACTATGGCTACACCTTC | CASSEGPANYGYTF
TRBJ2-1 | TRBD2 | TRBV19 | . | TGTGCCAGTAGTACTCTAGCGGGGGGCTACAATGAGCAGTTATTC | CASSTLAGGYNEQLF
TRBJ1-2 | . | TRBV28 | many | TGTGCCAGCAGTTTGTCGAACTATGGCTACACCTTC | CASSLSNYGYTF
TRBJ2-3 | . | TRBV29-1 | few | TGCAGCGTTGACTTGGGGAGACATAAAAGCACAGATACGCAGTATTTT | CSVDLGRHKSTDTQYF
TRBJ1-5 | . | TRBV19 | once | TGTGCCAGTAGTTGGAGCAATCAGCCCCAGCATTTT | CASSWSNQPQHF
TRBJ1-3 | . | TRBV24-1 | . | TGTGCCACCAGGCAGGACACCATATATTTT | CATRQDTIYF
TRBJ1-1 | . | TRBV24-1 | . | TGTGCCACCAGTGGAGGGGGGGCCGCTGAAGCTTTCTTT | CATSGGGAAEAFF
TRBJ1-5 | . | TRBV10-3 | . | TGTGCCATCAGTGGAGAGAACAATCAGCCCCAGCATTTT | CAISGENNQPQHF
TRBJ2-1 | . | TRBV11-2 | many | TGTGCCAGCAGCGCCCGGCCCGGGACGACTTACAATGAGCAGTTCTTC | CASSARPGTTYNEQFF
TRBJ2-5 | . | TRBV20-1 | few | TGCAGTGCTAAGAGGGAGACCCAGTACTTC | CSAKRETQYF
TRBJ1-2 | . | TRBV7-2 | . | TGTGCCAGCAGCTTAGCTGGACAGCTCTATGGCTACACCTTC | CASSLAGQLYGYTF
TRBJ1-3 | . | TRBV2 | . | TGTGCCAGCAGTGAGCAGGGACCGTCCTCTGGAAACACCATATATTTT | CASSEQGPSSGNTIYF
TRBJ2-5 | . | TRBV7-6 | many | TGTGCCAGCAGCCCCCGCGGAGCCGGACTACAAGAGACCCAGTACTTC | CASSPRGAGLQETQYF
TRBJ1-5 | TRBD1 | TRBV20-1 | . | TGCAGTGCTACTAACGTGGACAGGGGCGGTCAGCCCCAGCATTTT | CSATNVDRGGQPQHF
TRBJ2-7 | . | TRBV10-3 | once | TGTGCCATCAGTGAAAGACCGCCTAGAACCTACGAGCAGTACTTC | CAISERPPRTYEQYF
TRBJ2-5 | TRBD1 | TRBV12-3/TRBV12-4 | . | TGTGCCAGCAGTCCCCGACAGGGCTATATCCAGTGCTTC | CASSPRQGYIQCF
TRBJ2-7 | TRBD1 | TRBV14 | many | TGTGCCAGCAGCCCCCTCTCCCCGGGACAGTCCTACGAGCAGTACTTC | CASSPLSPGQSYEQYF
TRBJ2-3 | TRBD1 | TRBV6-1 | many | TGTGCCAGCAGTCCGCAGGGGGCGAGCACAGATACGCAGTATTTT | CASSPQGASTDTQYF